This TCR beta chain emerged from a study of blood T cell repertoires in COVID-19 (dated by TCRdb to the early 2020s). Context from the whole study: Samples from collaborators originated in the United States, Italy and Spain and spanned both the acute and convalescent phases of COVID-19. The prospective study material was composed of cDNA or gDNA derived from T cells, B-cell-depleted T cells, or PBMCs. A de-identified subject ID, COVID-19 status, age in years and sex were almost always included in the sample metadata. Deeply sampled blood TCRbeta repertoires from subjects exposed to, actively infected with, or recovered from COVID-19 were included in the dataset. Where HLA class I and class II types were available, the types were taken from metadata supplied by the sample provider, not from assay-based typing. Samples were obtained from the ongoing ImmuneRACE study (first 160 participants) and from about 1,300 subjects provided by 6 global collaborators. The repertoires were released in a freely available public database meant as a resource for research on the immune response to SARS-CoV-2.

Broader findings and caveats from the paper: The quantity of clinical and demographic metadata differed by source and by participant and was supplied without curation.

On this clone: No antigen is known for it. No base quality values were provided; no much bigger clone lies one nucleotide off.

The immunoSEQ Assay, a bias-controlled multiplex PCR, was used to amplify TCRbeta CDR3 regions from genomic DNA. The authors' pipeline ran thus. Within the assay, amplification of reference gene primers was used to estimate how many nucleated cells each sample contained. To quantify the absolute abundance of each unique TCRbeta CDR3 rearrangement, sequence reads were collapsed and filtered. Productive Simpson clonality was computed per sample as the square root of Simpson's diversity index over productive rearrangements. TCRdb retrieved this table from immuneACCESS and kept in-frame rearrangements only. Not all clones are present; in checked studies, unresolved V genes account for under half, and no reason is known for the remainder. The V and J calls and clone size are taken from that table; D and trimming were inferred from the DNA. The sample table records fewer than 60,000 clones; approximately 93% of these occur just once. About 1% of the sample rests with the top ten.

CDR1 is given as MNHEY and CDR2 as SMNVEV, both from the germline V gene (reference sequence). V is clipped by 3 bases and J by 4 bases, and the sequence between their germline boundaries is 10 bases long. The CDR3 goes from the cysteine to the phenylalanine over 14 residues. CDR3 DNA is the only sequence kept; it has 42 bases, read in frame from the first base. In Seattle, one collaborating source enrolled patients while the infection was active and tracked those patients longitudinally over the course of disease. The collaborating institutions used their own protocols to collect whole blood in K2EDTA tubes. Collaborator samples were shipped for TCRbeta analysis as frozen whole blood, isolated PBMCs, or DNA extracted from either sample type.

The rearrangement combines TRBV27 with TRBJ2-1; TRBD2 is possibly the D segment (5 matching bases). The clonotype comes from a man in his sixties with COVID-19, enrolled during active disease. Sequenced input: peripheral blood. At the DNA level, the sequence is TGTGCCAGCAGTTTGATTTCGGGGTACAATGAGCAGTTCTTC. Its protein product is CASSLISGYNEQFF.